This T cell receptor beta chain was sequenced during a study of cytomegalovirus exposure and HLA in healthy donors. The overall study: Findings of an earlier analysis included 117 million unique TCR beta sequences from 190 million or so T cells. Study outcomes and limitations: Data from an earlier analysis indicated that most TCR beta V segments were productive either about 87% or about 30% of the time. Analysis performed later found 16,000 or so TCR beta sequences associated with HLA alleles at 0.05 false discovery rate. Overall, approximately 180 TCR beta chains were annotated as cytomegalovirus-associated.

In regard to this clone: Its antigen is undetermined.

This CDR3 is built from 13 residues. V was pared by 1 base and J by 9 bases, with 11 bases between. Germline values: CDR1 SGHRS, CDR2 YFSETQ. The PCR ran on 60 Vbeta and 13 Jbeta primers. Measured with immunoSEQ multiplex PCR; TCRdb has only the in-frame clones, and not every one. This sample yields over 70,000 clones, of which over 70% are seen a single time; roughly 32% belongs to the top ten. The gene calls are TRBV5-1 and TRBJ1-3; D may be TRBD1 (5 bases). This sequence originates from a man aged 50 to 60 in good health and CMV-seropositive. Sample: PBMCs. The CDR3 spells CASSLPGEGTIYF. CDR3 bases: TGCGCCAGCAGCTTGCCGGGGGAGGGCACCATATATTTT.